This is a list of T cell receptor beta chains from one sample in a study of cytomegalovirus exposure and HLA in healthy donors. Profiling relied on immunoSEQ multiplex PCR, and the TCRdb table lists in-frame clones only, not all of them. The sample contains roughly 200,000 clones, about 77% of which appear only once. The sequenced sample was PBMCs. These receptors came from a female donor in good health and CMV-seronegative. CDR3s include the opening cysteine and the closing phenylalanine or tryptophan. A D gene is named only where the DNA matches it firmly. Clone size is given for some rows only: seen once, a few or many times, or a class if the clone is expanded.

d_gene	j_gene	v_gene	abundance	CDR3nt	CDR3aa
.	TRBJ2-3	TRBV27	.	TGTGCCAGCAGTCCGCGGACAGCCTACACAGATACGCAGTATTTT	CASSPRTAYTDTQYF
TRBD2	TRBJ2-2	TRBV27	.	TGTGCCAGCAGCCCACTAGCGGGAGAGCCGAACACCGGGGAGCTGTTTTTT	CASSPLAGEPNTGELFF
TRBD2	TRBJ2-5	TRBV9	.	TGTGCCAGCAGCCATAGCGGGAGTAGAGGAGAGACCCAGTACTTC	CASSHSGSRGETQYF
TRBD1	TRBJ2-1	TRBV5-1	.	TGCGCCACCCAGACGTCCGGGACAGGGGTTCCCAATGAGCAGTTCTTC	CATQTSGTGVPNEQFF
.	TRBJ2-6	TRBV27	.	TGTGCCAGCAGTCTCCTACAGACCTCTGGGGCCAACGTCCTGACTTTC	CASSLLQTSGANVLTF
.	TRBJ1-2	TRBV28	.	TGTGCCAGCAGTTTATTGGGGGGCTATGGCTACACCTTC	CASSLLGGYGYTF
.	TRBJ1-5	TRBV7-2	.	TGTGCCAGCAGCTTAGGAGGGAGCGGCAATCAGCCCCAGCATTTT	CASSLGGSGNQPQHF
TRBD1	TRBJ2-5	TRBV5-4	few	TGTGCCAGCAGCTTGGACAGGGGTGTAGAGACCCAGTACTTC	CASSLDRGVETQYF
TRBD1	TRBJ2-7	TRBV2	.	TGTGCCAGCGTCCCGACAGGGGTCCACGAGCAGTACTTC	CASVPTGVHEQYF
TRBD2	TRBJ2-5	TRBV5-1	.	TGCGCCAGCAGCTTGGGGCTAGCGGGCCAAGAGACCCAGTACTTC	CASSLGLAGQETQYF
TRBD1	TRBJ1-2	TRBV19	.	TGTGCCAGTAGTATTGGACAGGGATTTAACTATGGCTACACCTTC	CASSIGQGFNYGYTF
TRBD1	TRBJ2-2	TRBV5-1	once	TGCGCCAGCAGCCCCTCGACAGGGGGTACCGGGGAGCTGTTTTTT	CASSPSTGGTGELFF
.	TRBJ2-3	TRBV5-1	.	TGCGCCAGCAGCTTGGGTCTGCTCGGGGGAGATACGCAGTATTTT	CASSLGLLGGDTQYF
.	TRBJ1-5	TRBV19	.	TGTGCCAGTAGTCATGGACAGTCGGATCAGCCCCAGCATTTT	CASSHGQSDQPQHF
TRBD1	TRBJ2-5	TRBV6-1	.	TGTGCCAGCAGGCATACAGGGGGAGAGACCCAGTACTTC	CASRHTGGETQYF
TRBD2	TRBJ2-1	TRBV7-2	.	TGTGCCAGCAGCTTCATAGCGGGAGAGGCTGAGCAGTTCTTC	CASSFIAGEAEQFF
.	TRBJ2-3	TRBV30	.	TGTGCCTGGAGTGTTTTGGGGGGGGCTGGCACAGATACGCAGTATTTT	CAWSVLGGAGTDTQYF
.	TRBJ2-7	TRBV30	.	TGTGCCTGGAGTCCGGGGTCAGGGCAGTACTTC	CAWSPGSGQYF
TRBD1	TRBJ2-7	TRBV4-3	.	TGCGCCAGCAGCCAAGAGACAGGGGGGTACGAGCAGTACTTC	CASSQETGGYEQYF
.	TRBJ1-2	TRBV9	once	TGTGCCAGCAGCGGAGGGGGACAAGCTAACTATGGCTACACCTTC	CASSGGGQANYGYTF
.	TRBJ2-6	TRBV18	.	TGTGCCAGCTCACCACAGGGGGGGACTTCTGGGGCCAACGTCCTGACTTTC	CASSPQGGTSGANVLTF
TRBD2	TRBJ2-3	TRBV7-7	.	TGTGCCAGCAGCCGTAGCGGGGAGGGAGATACGCAGTATTTT	CASSRSGEGDTQYF
TRBD1	TRBJ2-7	TRBV10-1	.	TGCGCCAGCAGTGAGGGTGGACAGGGAATGGGTGAGCAGTACTTC	CASSEGGQGMGEQYF
TRBD2	TRBJ2-3	TRBV18	.	TGTGCCAGCTCACCCTTAGCGGGGGGGGAGACAGATACGCAGTATTTT	CASSPLAGGETDTQYF
TRBD1	TRBJ1-4	TRBV2	.	TGTGCCAGCAGTAGGGGGCTTGGTGAAAAACTGTTTTTT	CASSRGLGEKLFF
.	TRBJ2-1	TRBV18	.	TGTGCCAGCTCACCAAATAGGGGTGAGCAGTTCTTC	CASSPNRGEQFF
.	TRBJ1-4	TRBV7-6	.	TGTGCCAGCAGCCCCCGGGGGGCAACTAATGAAAAACTGTTTTTT	CASSPRGATNEKLFF
.	TRBJ1-6	TRBV4-1	.	TGCGCCAGCAGCCAAGATCCGGGGTTCGGTTCACCCCTCCACTTT	CASSQDPGFGSPLHF
TRBD1	TRBJ1-1	TRBV5-1	.	TGTGCCAGCAGCTTGGACAGGGACACTGAAGCTTTCTTT	CASSLDRDTEAFF
.	TRBJ1-4	TRBV28	few	TGTGCCAGCAGTTTAGGGGGGTTTGAGGAAAAACTGTTTTTT	CASSLGGFEEKLFF
.	TRBJ2-1	TRBV5-1	.	TGCGCCAGCAGCTTGAGGCAGGGGTCGGGTGAGCAGTTCTTC	CASSLRQGSGEQFF
.	TRBJ1-5	TRBV7-2	.	TGTGCCAGCAGCTTAGTTTTCCAGGGCAATCAGCCCCAGCATTTT	CASSLVFQGNQPQHF
.	TRBJ2-7	TRBV10-3	once	TGTGCCATCAGTGTCTGGGGCGAACCCTACGAGCAGTACTTC	CAISVWGEPYEQYF